The T cell receptor (beta chain) under discussion was sequenced for a study of early T cells in non-severe SARS-CoV-2 infection. Study in general: Alpha and beta chains were unpaired, from unsorted whole-blood bulk RNA.

The CDR3 spans 16 residues. Trimming stripped 4 bases from V and 0 bases from J, with 14 bases between. From germline, CDR1 is SGHVS and CDR2 FQNEAQ. The TCR library protocol was used to attach unique molecular identifiers. These identifiers were attached to individual cDNA molecules. From the 5' RACE reads, TCRdb called clonotypes with MiXCR, one entry per CDR3 protein. The sample shows some 31,000 distinct CDR3 sequences, under 6% of them seen only once. Sample: whole blood. The chain combines TRBV7-8 with TRBJ2-3; TRBD2 is a possible D gene (5 bases). The TCR sequence derives from an adult who was a healthcare worker with PCR-confirmed SARS-CoV-2 infection or an uninfected control (not recorded which). The CDR3 protein is CASSSGGRQSTDTQYF. The CDR3 DNA reads TGTGCCAGCAGCTCCGGTGGGAGACAAAGCACAGATACGCAGTATTTT.